This T cell receptor (beta chain) was found in a study of response to subunit inactivated influenza vaccine. Per germline, CDR1 SGDLS and CDR2 YYNGEE. This CDR3 comprises 15 residues. The trim removed 3 bases at V and 4 bases at J, leaving 5 bases unmatched. Study-level results: After each seasonal influenza vaccination, few new T cells are recruited, the authors suggested.

MiXCR was run by TCRdb on the RT-PCR reads, yielding one entry per CDR3 protein. This sample yields some 640,000 distinct CDR3 sequences, of which about 14% are seen a single time; less than 9% belongs to the top ten. This clonotype has a handful of counts. Antigen: not known. The material sequenced was PBMCs from blood, taken around 14 days before vaccination. This chain links TRBV9 with TRBJ2-1; 9 nucleotides align to TRBD1. The clonotype was recovered from a man aged 45-65 years who received an inactivated influenza vaccine. The CDR3 DNA sequence: TGTGCCAGCAGCGGTCCGGGACAGGGTTACAATGAGCAGTTCTTC. Protein: CASSGPGQGYNEQFF.